This T cell receptor beta chain was observed in a study of blood T cell repertoires in COVID-19 (dated by TCRdb to the early 2020s). Context from the whole study: Collaborator samples came from the United States, Italy and Spain and covered acute and convalescent phases of COVID-19. HLA class I and class II types, where available, came from metadata supplied by the sample provider rather than from assay-based typing. Nearly every sample came with metadata listing a de-identified subject ID, COVID-19 status, age in years and sex. Samples came from the ongoing ImmuneRACE study (first 160 participants) plus 1,254 subjects from 6 global collaborators. The prospective study material was composed of cDNA or gDNA derived from T cells, B-cell-depleted T cells, or PBMCs. Deeply sampled blood TCRbeta repertoires from subjects exposed to, actively infected with, or recovered from COVID-19 were included in the dataset. The repertoires were released in a freely available public database meant as a resource for research on the immune response to SARS-CoV-2. General findings and caveats noted by the study authors: Clinical and demographic metadata were provided uncurated, with the amount varying by source and participant.

TCRbeta CDR3 regions were amplified from genomic DNA by means of the immunoSEQ Assay, a bias-controlled multiplex PCR. The authors processed their data as follows. Nucleated cell counts per sample were estimated from amplification of reference gene primers within the assay. Sequence reads were collapsed and filtered to measure the absolute abundance of every unique TCRbeta CDR3 rearrangement. For each sample, productive Simpson clonality was calculated as the square root of Simpson's diversity index across productive rearrangements. TCRdb obtained this table from immuneACCESS and retained in-frame rearrangements with V and J assigned. These tables miss some clones; where compared with another copy, unresolved V genes account for less than half of the shortfall, and the remainder is unexplained. The D gene and trimming were derived from the DNA, and the V and J assignments and clone size from that table. The table for this sample lists some 5,000 clones; about four fifths of them were counted only once. The ten largest clones add up to 9.5% to 15% of the sample.

Each collaborating institution followed its own protocols to collect whole blood in K2EDTA tubes. Collaborator samples were shipped for TCRbeta analysis as frozen whole blood, isolated PBMCs, or DNA extracted from either sample type. The CDR3 starts with the cysteine, ends with the phenylalanine, and has 12 residues. Of the read, only the CDR3 DNA is kept; its 36 bases are in frame from base 1. Between the V and J ends, shortened by 4 bases and 3 bases respectively, the junction contains 9 bases. The germline V gene sets CDR1 to SQVTM and CDR2 to ANQGSEA. A note on this clone: The specificity of this receptor is unknown. No much larger clone is present one base from it, and per-base qualities are unavailable.

Specimen: peripheral blood. The source of this sequence is a human donor in a cohort sampled during active COVID-19. Rearrangement joined TRBV29-1 to TRBJ1-1; no D gene call is confident. The CDR3 has the sequence CSVGGGDTEAFF. At the DNA level, the sequence is TGCAGCGTTGGAGGCGGAGACACTGAAGCTTTCTTT.